This passage covers 12 T cell receptor beta chains from one sample sequenced in a study of STAT3 mutations in large granular lymphocyte leukemia. Study findings and constraints: At least one immunodominant TCR beta clonotype appeared in every T-cell large granular lymphocyte leukemia patient.

Which antigens these TCRs recognize remains unknown. Sequencing used immunoSEQ multiplex PCR; TCRdb keeps in-frame clones, though not all of them. The table includes more than 9,500 clones, about 85% detected once. Sequencing was carried out using peripheral blood mononuclear cells. All receptors derive from a man aged 80 or over with T-cell large granular lymphocyte leukemia. Some clones in this sample may be carry-over from other donors' samples.

This clone has only one observation. V is TRBV6-5 and J is TRBJ1-1; possibly TRBD1 for D (5 bases). The V end lost 2 bases, the J end lost 3 bases, and 7 bases lay between the germline ends. CDR3 length equals 13 residues. Germline V gene lookup returns CDR1 MNHEY and CDR2 SVGAGI. The CDR3 here is CASSYGGYTEAFF. For the CDR3, the DNA is TGTGCCAGCAGTTACGGGGGTTACACTGAAGCTTTCTTT.

The V call is TRBV7-2, the J call TRBJ2-1; D is ambiguous. This CDR3 contains 15 residues. In germline, CDR1 is SGHTA, CDR2 FQGNSA. Trimming shortened V by 4 bases and J by 0 bases, and 10 bases separated the two germline ends. CDR3 sequence: CASSSTASSYNEQFF. CDR3 DNA sequence: TGTGCCAGCAGCTCGACGGCAAGCTCCTACAATGAGCAGTTCTTC. The full variable domain, completed using reference TRBV7-2 and TRBJ2-1, is GAGVSQSPSNKVTEKGKDVELRCDPISGHTALYWYRQSLGQGLEFLIYFQGNSAPDKSGLPSDRFSAERTGGSVSTLTIQRTQQEDSAVYLCASSSTASSYNEQFFGPGTRLTVL.

This clone was counted once. This chain joins TRBV5-1 and TRBJ1-3; weak D call: TRBD1 (6 bases). The V end was cut by 3 bases, the J end by 4 bases, with 11 bases between. CDR3 length: 14 residues. From germline, CDR1 is SGHRS and CDR2 YFSETQ. CDR3 sequence reads: CASSSGQRGNTIYF. CDR3 nucleotide sequence: TGCGCCAGCAGCTCTGGACAGAGAGGAAACACCATATATTTT.

This chain uses TRBV30 with TRBJ1-1; D unresolved. V lost 3 bases and J lost 1, with 6 bases in between. Germline-derived CDR1 and CDR2 are GTSNPN and SVGIG (reference sequence). The CDR3 consists of 12 residues. The CDR3 is CAWRQTNTEAFF. CDR3 nucleotide sequence: TGTGCCTGGAGACAGACGAACACTGAAGCTTTCTTT. Combining the CDR3 with reference TRBV30 and TRBJ1-1 gives the whole variable domain SQTIHQWPATLVQPVGSPLSLECTVEGTSNPNLYWYRQAAGRGLQLLFYSVGIGQISSEVPQNLSASRPQDRQFILSSKKLLLSDSGFYLCAWRQTNTEAFFGQGTRLTVV.

This clone has a single count. The chain is built from TRBV4-3 and TRBJ1-2; tentative D call: TRBD1 (5 bases). V lost 2 bases, J lost 8 bases, and 12 bases lay in between. CDR1 is LGHNA and CDR2 is YSLEER in the germline V gene. CDR3 size: 13 residues. CDR3 sequence reads: CASSQRGGFGYTF. CDR3 DNA: TGCGCCAGCAGCCAACGGGGGGGATTCGGCTACACCTTC.

This rearrangement joins TRBV7-2 to TRBJ1-2; the D is unclear. This CDR3 is built from 14 residues. Trimming shortened V by 5 bases and J by 5 bases, and 15 bases separated the two germline ends. Germline CDR1 and CDR2: SGHTA and FQGNSA. CDR3 sequence (DNA): TGTGCCAGCAGCCTGAACCCACGGTTGTATGGCTACACCTTC. It encodes CASSLNPRLYGYTF.

This rearrangement joins TRBV7-8 to TRBJ1-2, with no clear D. The CDR3 sequence is 13 residues long. Trimming removed 5 bases at V and 2 bases at J, with 9 bases between. Germline CDR1 reads SGHVS; CDR2 reads FQNEAQ. In nucleotides, the CDR3 is TGTGCCAGCAGCCCTGATAAGAACTATGGCTACACCTTC. Translating gives CASSPDKNYGYTF.

The V and J genes are TRBV30 and TRBJ1-5; D uncertain. V was shortened by 0 bases and J by 3 bases, with 6 bases between the two germline ends. This CDR3 is 13 amino acids long. Germline V gene data show CDR1 as GTSNPN and CDR2 as SVGIG (reference sequence). In DNA, the CDR3 is TGTGCCTGGAGTGTACAGAACAATCAGCCCCAGCATTTT. The encoded protein is CAWSVQNNQPQHF.

CDR3 region: CASSDRDRGEKLFF. Here the CDR3 DNA reads TGTGCCAGCAGCGACAGGGACAGAGGTGAAAAACTGTTTTTT. The chain employs TRBV7-9 and TRBJ1-4; 7 bases align to TRBD1. There are 14 residues in the CDR3. The junction had 7 bases not matched to a gene; V was cut back by 5 bases and J by 7 bases. Looked up from germline, CDR1 is SEHNR and CDR2 is FQNEAQ (reference sequence). Full variable domain (rest looked up from reference TRBV7-9 and TRBJ1-4): DTGVSQNPRHKITKRGQNVTFRCDPISEHNRLYWYRQTLGQGPEFLTYFQNEAQLEKSRLLSDRFSAERPKGSFSTLEIQRTEQGDSAMYLCASSDRDRGEKLFFGSGTQLSVL.

This clone was detected a few times. The DNA for the CDR3 is TGTGCCAGCAGCAACAACAGGGTTGGAGAGCAGTACTTC. Protein sequence: CASSNNRVGEQYF. The chain recombines TRBV6-5 with TRBJ2-7; tentatively, D is TRBD1 (6 bases). The CDR3 totals 13 residues. The V end was cut by 6 bases, the J end by 7 bases, with 16 bases between. Germline CDR1 reads MNHEY; CDR2 reads SVGAGI.

The chain employs TRBV14 and TRBJ2-3; D call uncertain. Germline assignment: CDR1 SGHDN and CDR2 FVKESK. V was cut by 3 bases and J by 3 bases, with 10 bases left in between. The CDR3 is 14 residues long. DNA for the CDR3: TGTGCCAGCAGCCAGGTAACCCGAACAGATACGCAGTATTTT. Translation: CASSQVTRTDTQYF.

V is TRBV25-1 and J is TRBJ2-5; D may be TRBD1 (7 bases). V was shortened by 3 bases and J by 5 bases, with 10 bases between the two germline ends. The germline CDR1 and CDR2 sequences are MGHDK and SYGVNS. This CDR3 has 13 residues. The CDR3 DNA follows: TGTGCCAGCAGTGAGGCGGGACAGGAGACCCAGTACTTC. Translating gives CASSEAGQETQYF.